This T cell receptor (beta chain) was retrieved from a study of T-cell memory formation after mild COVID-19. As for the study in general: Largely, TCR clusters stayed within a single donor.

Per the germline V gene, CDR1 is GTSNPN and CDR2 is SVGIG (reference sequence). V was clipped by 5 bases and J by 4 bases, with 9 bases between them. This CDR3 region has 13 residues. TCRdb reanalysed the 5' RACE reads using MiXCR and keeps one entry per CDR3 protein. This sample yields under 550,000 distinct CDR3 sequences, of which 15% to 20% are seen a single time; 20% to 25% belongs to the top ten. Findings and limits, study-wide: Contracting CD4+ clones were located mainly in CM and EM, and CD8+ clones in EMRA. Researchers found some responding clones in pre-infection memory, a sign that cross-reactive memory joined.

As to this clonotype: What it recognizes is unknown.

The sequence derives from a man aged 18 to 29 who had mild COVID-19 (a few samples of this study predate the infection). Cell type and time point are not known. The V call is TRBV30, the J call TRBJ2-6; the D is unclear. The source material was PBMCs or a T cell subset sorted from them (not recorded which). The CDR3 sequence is CAWGAQGANVLTF. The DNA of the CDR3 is TGTGCCTGGGGTGCCCAGGGGGCCAACGTCCTGACTTTC.